The present entry profiles one TCR beta chain with its context. The antigen is not known. Only in-frame clones appear in the TCRdb table, and some are missing; sequencing was by immunoSEQ multiplex PCR. The data hold roughly 130,000 clones, with more than 70% observed a single time. These data belong to a study of cytomegalovirus exposure and HLA in healthy donors. Germline loops: CDR1 LNHNV, CDR2 YYDKDF (reference sequence). The CDR3 totals 14 residues. V shed 3 bases and J 7 bases; nucleotides not matched to a gene: 8. Study results and caveats: Using the classifier, cytomegalovirus status was reportedly diagnosed with high specificity and sensitivity.

The sample was PBMCs. This sequence was found in a young man in good health and CMV-seronegative. V is TRBV15 and J is TRBJ1-1, with 7 bases fitting TRBD1. Here the CDR3 DNA reads TGTGCCACCAGCAGGGGAATGGGACAGTTTGAAGCTTTCTTT. Amino acid sequence: CATSRGMGQFEAFF.